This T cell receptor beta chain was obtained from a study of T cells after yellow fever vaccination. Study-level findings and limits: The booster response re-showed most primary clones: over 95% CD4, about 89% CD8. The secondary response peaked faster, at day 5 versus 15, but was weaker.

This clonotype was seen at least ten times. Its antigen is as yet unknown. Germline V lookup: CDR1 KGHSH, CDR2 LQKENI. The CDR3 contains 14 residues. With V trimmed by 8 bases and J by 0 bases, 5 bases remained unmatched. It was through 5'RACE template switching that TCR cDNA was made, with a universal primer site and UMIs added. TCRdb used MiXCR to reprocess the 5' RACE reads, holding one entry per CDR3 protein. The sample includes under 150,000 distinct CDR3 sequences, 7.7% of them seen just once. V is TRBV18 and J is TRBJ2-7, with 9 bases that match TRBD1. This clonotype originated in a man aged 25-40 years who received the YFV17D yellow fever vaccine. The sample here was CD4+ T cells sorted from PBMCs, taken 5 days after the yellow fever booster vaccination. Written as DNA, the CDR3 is TGTGCCAGCCACTTGACAGGGGGCTCCTACGAGCAGTACTTC. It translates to CASHLTGGSYEQYF.